This T cell receptor (beta chain) is from a study of CXCR3-negative and CXCR3-positive naive CD8 T cells. Findings and caveats of the study: The authors found comparable surface CD5 between naive subsets and inferred TCR strength from TRB CDR3 properties. In CXCR3-positive naive cells, the TRB CDR3s were more hydrophobic than in CXCR3-negative naive cells.

On this clonotype: Its antigen is undetermined.

Germline V gene data show CDR1 as SEHNR and CDR2 as FQNEAQ (reference sequence). The CDR3 loop spans 18 amino acids. UMI labels and 5' RACE were used to prepare the TRB cDNA libraries. Reanalyzing the 5' RACE reads, TCRdb keeps one entry per CDR3 protein, without DNA. The sample table includes some 130,000 distinct CDR3 sequences. This clonotype originated in a human donor in good health. Some clones in this sample may be carry-over from other donors' samples. The material sequenced was naive CXCR3+ CD8+ T cells from blood. As for subset: CD45RO-CCR7+CD27+CD95- naive CD8+ T cells expressing CXCR3 (TNR3+). The J gene is TRBJ1-1, the V gene TRBV7-9; the TCRdb call, TRBD1, lacks DNA for checking. This CDR3 is CASSPRVGDRGLVTEAFF.